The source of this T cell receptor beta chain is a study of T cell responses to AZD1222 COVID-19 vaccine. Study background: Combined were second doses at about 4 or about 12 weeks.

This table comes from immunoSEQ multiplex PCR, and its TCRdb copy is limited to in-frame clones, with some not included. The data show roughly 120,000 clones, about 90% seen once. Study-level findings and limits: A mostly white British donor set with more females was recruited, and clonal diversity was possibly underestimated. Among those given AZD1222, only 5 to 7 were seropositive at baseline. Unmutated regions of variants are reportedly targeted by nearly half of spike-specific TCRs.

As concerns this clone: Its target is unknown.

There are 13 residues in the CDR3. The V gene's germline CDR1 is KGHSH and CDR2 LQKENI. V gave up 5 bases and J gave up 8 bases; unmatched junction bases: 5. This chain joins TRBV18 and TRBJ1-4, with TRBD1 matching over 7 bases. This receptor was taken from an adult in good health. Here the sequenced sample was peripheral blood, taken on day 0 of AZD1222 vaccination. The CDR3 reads CASSDRDQEKLFF. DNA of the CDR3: TGTGCCAGCTCAGACAGGGATCAAGAAAAACTGTTTTTT.